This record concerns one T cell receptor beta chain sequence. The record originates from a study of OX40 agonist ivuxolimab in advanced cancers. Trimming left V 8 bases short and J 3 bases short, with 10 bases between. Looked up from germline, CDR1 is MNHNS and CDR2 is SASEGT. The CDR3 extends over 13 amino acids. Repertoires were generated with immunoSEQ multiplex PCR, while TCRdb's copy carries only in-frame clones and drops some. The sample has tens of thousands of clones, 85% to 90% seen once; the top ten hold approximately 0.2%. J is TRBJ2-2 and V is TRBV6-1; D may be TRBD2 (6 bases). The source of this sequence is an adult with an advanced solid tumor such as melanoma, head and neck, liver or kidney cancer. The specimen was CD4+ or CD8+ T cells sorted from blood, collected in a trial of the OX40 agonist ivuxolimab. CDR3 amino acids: CASRRDYTGELFF. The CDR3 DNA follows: TGTGCCAGCCGACGGGACTACACCGGGGAGCTGTTTTTT.